These 26 T cell receptor beta chains originate from one sample sequenced in a study of blood T cell repertoires in COVID-19. The table came from immunoSEQ multiplex PCR; TCRdb's copy has only in-frame clones and leaves some out. The sample contains roughly 110,000 clones, around 80% of which appear only once. The source material was peripheral blood. These receptors were taken from a man of 80 years or more with COVID-19, enrolled during active disease.

The chain has TRBV5-5 and TRBJ2-7; D call uncertain. Germline CDR1 SGHKS, CDR2 YYEKEE (reference sequence). V lost 1 base and J lost 7, with 9 bases in between. The CDR3 spans 12 residues. The CDR3 reads CASSLPLREQYF. The CDR3 DNA reads as TGTGCCAGCAGCTTGCCCCTGAGGGAGCAGTACTTC.

The chain couples TRBV28 to TRBJ2-7; unclear D gene. The V and J ends lost 3 bases and 3 bases respectively, with 9 bases between them. Per the germline V gene, CDR1 is MDHEN and CDR2 is SYDVKM. This CDR3 has 13 amino acids. The CDR3 bases are TGTGCCAGCAGTTTGGAACAGAGCTACGAGCAGTACTTC. Amino acids: CASSLEQSYEQYF.

The gene calls are TRBV19 and TRBJ2-2; D is perhaps TRBD2 (6 bases). This CDR3 spans 14 amino acids. CDR1 and CDR2 from the germline V gene are LNHDA and SQIVND (reference sequence). V lost 5 bases and J 5 bases, leaving 12 bases between the germline ends. The CDR3 spells CASSLTRRTGELFF. The CDR3 DNA reads TGTGCCAGTAGTCTGACTAGAAGAACCGGGGAGCTGTTTTTT. Supplemented by reference TRBV19 and TRBJ2-2, the full variable domain reads DGGITQSPKYLFRKEGQNVTLSCEQNLNHDAMYWYRQDPGQGLRLIYYSQIVNDFQKGDIAEGYSVSREKKESFPLTVTSAQKNPTAFYLCASSLTRRTGELFFGEGSRLTVL.

V is TRBV5-1 and J is TRBJ1-2; D perhaps matches TRBD1 (6 bases). Deletions cut 1 base from V and 0 bases from J, with 16 bases between. Germline V gene data show CDR1 as SGHRS and CDR2 as YFSETQ. This CDR3 contains 17 residues. DNA for the CDR3: TGCGCCAGCAGCTTGACCCCCTCAAACAGGGCTAACTATGGCTACACCTTC. Its translation: CASSLTPSNRANYGYTF.

The rearrangement uses TRBV9 and TRBJ1-3, with D possibly matching TRBD1 (5 bases). The CDR3 is 14 amino acids. With 3 bases removed from V and 0 bases from J, the gap between germline ends came to 7 bases. Per the germline V gene, CDR1 is SGDLS and CDR2 is YYNGEE. CDR3 sequence: CASSDQGSGNTIYF. DNA for the CDR3: TGTGCCAGCAGCGATCAGGGCTCTGGAAACACCATATATTTT.

For this clone: Sequence at one end of the junction differs from germline and may be a read error. V is TRBV30 and J is TRBJ2-1; 7 bases are a match to TRBD2. The CDR3 sequence is 14 residues long. Germline-derived CDR1 and CDR2 are GTSNPN and SVGIG (reference sequence). This chain's CDR3 is CAGRETLSYNEQFF. CDR3 DNA sequence: TGTGCCGGGAGGGAGACCCTCTCCTACAATGAGCAGTTCTTC. The full variable domain, its missing parts supplied by reference TRBV30 and TRBJ2-1, is SQTIHQWPATLVQPVGSPLSLECTVEGTSNPNLYWYRQAAGRGLQLLFYSVGIGQISSEVPQNLSASRPQDRQFILSSKKLLLSDSGFYLCAGRETLSYNEQFFGPGTRLTVL.

In DNA form, the CDR3 reads TGTGCCAGTAGTATGGACAGGGCTGGGGCCAACGTCCTGACTTTC. The encoded protein is CASSMDRAGANVLTF. This chain connects TRBV19 to TRBJ2-6, with TRBD1 matching 8 bases. CDR1 is LNHDA and CDR2 is SQIVND in the germline V gene (reference sequence). Losses at the gene ends were 3 bases for V and 2 bases for J; bases not matched to a gene: 0. The CDR3 contains 15 residues.

This clone was seen a handful of times. The genes are TRBV11-2 and TRBJ2-7; a possible D gene is TRBD2 (6 bases). The germline V gene encodes CDR1 SGHAT and CDR2 FQNNGV. Trimming shortened V by 1 base and J by 2 bases, and 12 bases separated the two germline ends. The CDR3 is 15 amino acids. Here the CDR3 reads CASSLGLDPPYEQYF. In DNA form, the CDR3 reads TGTGCCAGCAGCTTAGGACTAGACCCTCCCTACGAGCAGTACTTC. Combining the CDR3 with reference TRBV11-2 and TRBJ2-7 gives the whole variable domain EAGVAQSPRYKIIEKRQSVAFWCNPISGHATLYWYQQILGQGPKLLIQFQNNGVVDDSQLPKDRFSAERLKGVDSTLKIQPAKLEDSAVYLCASSLGLDPPYEQYFGPGTRLTVT.

This sequence joins TRBV2 and TRBJ1-5; no firm D call. V gave up 0 bases and J gave up 1 base, with 10 bases separating them. The length of the CDR3 is 16 residues. Germline V gene lookup returns CDR1 SNHLY and CDR2 FYNNEI. The CDR3 loop is CASSEAVAVSNQPQHF. In DNA, the CDR3 is TGTGCCAGCAGTGAAGCGGTGGCAGTGAGCAATCAGCCCCAGCATTTT. The whole variable domain, filled in from reference TRBV2 and TRBJ1-5, reads EPEVTQTPSHQVTQMGQEVILRCVPISNHLYFYWYRQILGQKVEFLVSFYNNEISEKSEIFDDQFSVERPDGSNFTLKIRSTKLEDSAMYFCASSEAVAVSNQPQHFGDGTRLSIL.

The chain links TRBV9 to TRBJ2-3; a weak D match, TRBD2 (5 bases). Germline V gene data show CDR1 as SGDLS and CDR2 as YYNGEE. This CDR3 is 16 amino acids long. Trimming shortened V by 0 bases and J by 3 bases, and 14 bases separated the two germline ends. CDR3 sequence (DNA): TGTGCCAGCAGCGTAGCCCGTACTAGTAAGACAGATACGCAGTATTTT. This sequence encodes CASSVARTSKTDTQYF.

This clone was seen only once. The chain is built from TRBV9 and TRBJ2-6; possibly TRBD1 for D (5 bases). There are 17 residues in the CDR3. The germline V gene has CDR1 SGDLS and CDR2 YYNGEE. The V end lost 3 bases, the J end lost 0 bases, and 13 bases lay between the germline ends. CDR3 amino acids: CASSEGHLSSGANVLTF. The CDR3 nucleotides read TGTGCCAGCAGCGAAGGACACCTAAGCTCTGGGGCCAACGTCCTGACTTTC.

The V and J genes are TRBV6-5 and TRBJ2-2, with D perhaps TRBD1 (6 bases). The germline V gene has CDR1 MNHEY and CDR2 SVGAGI. The CDR3 sequence is 15 residues long. The V and J ends lost 7 bases and 3 bases respectively, with 15 bases between them. The CDR3: CASTVDRRDTGELFF. CDR3 DNA sequence: TGTGCCAGCACGGTTGACAGGAGAGACACCGGGGAGCTGTTTTTT.

V and J are TRBV18 and TRBJ2-4; 7 bases line up with TRBD1. The trim removed 2 bases at V and 5 bases at J, leaving 3 bases unmatched. Germline lookup yields CDR1 KGHSH and CDR2 LQKENI. The CDR3 is 14 residues long. CDR3 sequence: CASSPGTDQNIQYF. The CDR3 nucleotides are TGTGCCAGCTCACCAGGGACAGACCAAAACATTCAGTACTTC. The whole variable domain, remainder taken from reference TRBV18 and TRBJ2-4, is NAGVMQNPRHLVRRRGQEARLRCSPMKGHSHVYWYRQLPEEGLKFMVYLQKENIIDESGMPKERFSAEFPKEGPSILRIQQVVRGDSAAYFCASSPGTDQNIQYFGAGTRLSVL.

The genes are TRBV7-3 and TRBJ1-6; the D is unclear. V was trimmed by 1 base and J by 7 bases, leaving 11 bases between them. Germline V gene lookup returns CDR1 SGHTA and CDR2 FQGTGA. CDR3 length: 15 residues. In DNA form, the CDR3 reads TGTGCCAGCAGCTTAAATCATCCAGGAAATTCACCCCTCCACTTT. Translated: CASSLNHPGNSPLHF. Drawing the rest from reference TRBV7-3 and TRBJ1-6, the complete variable domain is GAGVSQTPSNKVTEKGKYVELRCDPISGHTALYWYRQSLGQGPEFLIYFQGTGAADDSGLPNDRFFAVRPEGSVSTLKIQRTERGDSAVYLCASSLNHPGNSPLHFGNGTRLTVT.

This sequence joins TRBV27 and TRBJ2-1; the match to TRBD1 covers 10 bases. Looked up from germline, CDR1 is MNHEY and CDR2 is SMNVEV (reference sequence). This CDR3 is 16 amino acids long. With 5 bases clipped from V and 4 bases from J, the junction kept 8 bases outside the gene matches. DNA of the CDR3: TGTGCCAGCAGTCCCCAGACAGGGGGCTCTTACAATGAGCAGTTCTTC. Its protein is CASSPQTGGSYNEQFF.

In its sample, this clone was seen a few times. CDR3 bases: TGTGCCAGCAGCCCGGCGGGGATAGGCAGTGAAAAACTGTTTTTT. Protein: CASSPAGIGSEKLFF. The chain joins TRBV6-5 to TRBJ1-4; D ambiguous. Between the trimmed V and J ends, which lost 6 bases and 7 bases, there was a span of 18 bases. CDR1 and CDR2 (germline): MNHEY, SVGAGI. The CDR3 consists of 15 residues.

The chain carries TRBV7-9 and TRBJ2-1; maybe TRBD1 (6 bases). Trimming stripped 6 bases from V and 5 bases from J, with 11 bases between. This CDR3 is built from 13 residues. CDR1 is SEHNR, CDR2 FQNEAQ, per germline (reference sequence). The chain's CDR3 is CASRSGVDNEQFF. In DNA form, the CDR3 reads TGTGCCAGCAGGTCAGGGGTGGACAATGAGCAGTTCTTC.

This CDR3 reads CASSLVGGGPQETQYF. The CDR3 nucleotides are TGTGCCAGCAGCTTAGTAGGGGGAGGGCCCCAAGAGACCCAGTACTTC. This sequence joins TRBV7-2 and TRBJ2-5, with D perhaps matching TRBD2 (7 bases). V shed 1 base and J shed 1 base, with 13 bases lying between them. Germline V gene data show CDR1 as SGHTA and CDR2 as FQGNSA. The CDR3 is made up of 16 amino acids.

The CDR3 DNA reads as TGTGCCAGCAGTCCTCGGGACTATGGTGGCTACACCTTC. Translated: CASSPRDYGGYTF. The chain is built from TRBV6-5 and TRBJ1-2, with D possibly TRBD1 on 5 matching bases. CDR3 length: 13 residues. CDR1 is MNHEY, CDR2 SVGAGI, per germline. The V end lost 5 bases, the J end lost 7 bases, and 14 bases lay between the germline ends.

The J gene is TRBJ2-7, the V gene TRBV11-2; D gene uncertain. The CDR3 spans 14 residues. The ends were cut back, 7 bases at V and 4 bases at J, with 17 bases in the middle. Germline CDR1 is SGHAT and CDR2 is FQNNGV. For the CDR3, the DNA is TGTGCCAGCACCAAAGGCACCGGAGTGTACGAGCAGTACTTC. It yields the protein CASTKGTGVYEQYF.

The chain joins TRBV7-6 to TRBJ2-7; no reliable D call. V was trimmed by 1 base and J by 2 bases, leaving 9 bases between them. Germline loops: CDR1 SGHVS, CDR2 FNYEAQ. The CDR3 covers 14 residues. Here the CDR3 DNA reads TGTGCCAGCAGCTTAGGGTCGGGTGCCTACGAGCAGTACTTC. It encodes CASSLGSGAYEQYF.

The chain is built from TRBV3-1 (or the pseudogene TRBV3-2) and TRBJ2-1; 8 bases match TRBD2. J lost 0 bases, V lost 1 base, and 2 bases had no gene match. The CDR3 contains 16 residues. Germline loops: CDR1 LGHDT, CDR2 YNNKEL (reference sequence). The CDR3 DNA reads as TGTGCCAGCAGCCAAGGTAGCGGGGTCTCCTACAATGAGCAGTTCTTC. Encoded protein: CASSQGSGVSYNEQFF.

The rearrangement joins TRBV18 to TRBJ2-7; 11 bases match TRBD2. J lost 5 bases, V lost 0 bases, and 3 bases had no gene match. Per germline, CDR1 KGHSH and CDR2 LQKENI. The length of the CDR3 is 15 residues. CDR3: CASSPPLAGADEQYF. CDR3 DNA sequence: TGTGCCAGCTCACCACCACTAGCGGGAGCGGACGAGCAGTACTTC.

This clone was detected only a few times. CDR3 DNA sequence: TGTGCCAGCAGTGAAGCGGGACAGCTAAATGAAAAACTGTTTTTT. The encoded protein is CASSEAGQLNEKLFF. The chain employs TRBV6-1 and TRBJ1-4, with TRBD1 identical over 7 bases. The germline CDR1 and CDR2 sequences are MNHNS and SASEGT. With 0 bases clipped from V and 5 bases from J, the junction kept 3 bases outside the gene matches. The length of the CDR3 is 15 residues.

The gene calls are TRBV5-6 and TRBJ1-2, with no clear D. Germline CDR1 reads SGHDT; CDR2 reads YYEEEE. With 0 bases removed from V and 1 base from J, the gap between germline ends came to 4 bases. The CDR3 is 13 amino acids. The CDR3: CASSLDSNYGYTF. The CDR3, as DNA: TGTGCCAGCAGCTTGGACAGTAACTATGGCTACACCTTC.

The rearrangement links TRBV6-6 to TRBJ2-1, with unresolved D. CDR3 length equals 12 residues. V lost 7 bases and J lost 4, with 8 bases in between. In germline, CDR1 is MNHNY, CDR2 SVGAGI (reference sequence). CDR3 region: CASNGGYNEQFF. DNA for the CDR3: TGTGCCAGCAACGGCGGTTACAATGAGCAGTTCTTC.